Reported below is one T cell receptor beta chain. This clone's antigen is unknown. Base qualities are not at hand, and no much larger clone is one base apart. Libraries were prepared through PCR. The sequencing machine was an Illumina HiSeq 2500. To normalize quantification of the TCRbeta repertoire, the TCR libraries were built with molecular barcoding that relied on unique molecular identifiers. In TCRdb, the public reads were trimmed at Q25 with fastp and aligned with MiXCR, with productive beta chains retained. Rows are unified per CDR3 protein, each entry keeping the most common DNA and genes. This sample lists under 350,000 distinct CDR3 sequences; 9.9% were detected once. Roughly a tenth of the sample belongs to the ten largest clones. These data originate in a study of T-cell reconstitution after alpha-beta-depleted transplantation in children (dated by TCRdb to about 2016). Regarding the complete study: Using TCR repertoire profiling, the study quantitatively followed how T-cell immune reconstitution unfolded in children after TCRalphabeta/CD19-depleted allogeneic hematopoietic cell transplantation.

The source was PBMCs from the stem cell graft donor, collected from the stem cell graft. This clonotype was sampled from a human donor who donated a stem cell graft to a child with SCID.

The DNA is as follows: TGCAGTGCTAGTCCTGGGGTTGGCTACACCTTC. The translation is CSASPGVGYTF. The chain is assembled from TRBV20-1 and TRBJ1-2; the D gene lacks a confident call. Trimming costs V 3 bases and J 7 bases, and their ends lie 9 bases apart. Inclusive of the bounding cysteine and phenylalanine, the CDR3 is 11 residues long. Left in the record is the CDR3 DNA by itself, 33 bases read in frame from the first base. Via the germline V gene (reference sequence), CDR1 is DFQATT and CDR2 SNEGSKA.